A selection of T cell receptor beta chains follows, all from one sample in a study of T cell changes during pregnancy in multiple sclerosis. The assay was immunoSEQ multiplex PCR, and TCRdb's table has in-frame clones only and misses some. The profile shows under 55,000 clones, about 91% of them singletons. The sequences come from CD8+ T cells from peripheral blood mononuclear cells, collected after pregnancy. These receptors came from a female donor with multiple sclerosis, enrolled in a pregnancy study. Each CDR3 is given with its conserved first and last residue. A D gene is named only where the DNA matches it firmly. Not all rows give a size; the values are once, few, many and, for expanded clones, a class.

TGTGCCAGCAGCCTTGGCTCCGGACAGAACTACAATGAGCAGTTCTTC	CASSLGSGQNYNEQFF	.	TRBV16	TRBJ2-1	.
TGTGCCAGTAGTAGTACAGGGGGCTTCGACATTCAGTACTTC	CASSSTGGFDIQYF	TRBD1	TRBV19	TRBJ2-4	.
TGTGCCAGCAGCGTAGGGGGGGGGAAAGGAGGGACTGAAGCTTTCTTT	CASSVGGGKGGTEAFF	.	TRBV9	TRBJ1-1	.
TGTGCCAGCGCTAGCGGGGGCTCGGAGACCCAGTACTTC	CASASGGSETQYF	TRBD2	TRBV11-1	TRBJ2-5	.
TGTGCCAGCAGTTTGGGAGGGGGTGGTCAGCCCCAGCATTTT	CASSLGGGGQPQHF	.	TRBV27	TRBJ1-5	.
TGTGCCAGCAGACGGGACAAGGCCAGGGATCAGCCCCAGCATTTT	CASRRDKARDQPQHF	.	TRBV6-5	TRBJ1-5	.
TGTGCCAGTAGTATAGCGACGAGGTACGATGAAGCTTTCTTT	CASSIATRYDEAFF	.	TRBV19	TRBJ1-1	.
TGCGCCAGCAGCCAAACAGGGCGGCCTGAGCAGTTCTTC	CASSQTGRPEQFF	.	TRBV4-1	TRBJ2-1	.
TGCAGTGCTAGACAGGGTTTGTCCCAGCATTTT	CSARQGLSQHF	.	TRBV20-1	TRBJ1-5	.
TGTGCCAGCAAAGGACTAGCGGGGGTCCAAGATACGCAGTATTTT	CASKGLAGVQDTQYF	TRBD2	TRBV2	TRBJ2-3	.
TGTGCCAGCAGCTCCACCGGTAGTCGCACTGAAGCTTTCTTT	CASSSTGSRTEAFF	.	TRBV7-3	TRBJ1-1	.
TGTGCCAGCAGCTTATCCCCAGGGGGTATAGGTTCCTACGAGCAGTACTTC	CASSLSPGGIGSYEQYF	TRBD1	TRBV5-6	TRBJ2-7	.
TGTGCCAGCAGCGGCCAGCGAGACAGGGAGGCAGATACGCAGTATTTT	CASSGQRDREADTQYF	.	TRBV9	TRBJ2-3	.
TGTGCCACCTGGGACAGGGCCTTAACGGACGAGCAGTACTTC	CATWDRALTDEQYF	TRBD1	TRBV10-3	TRBJ2-7	.
TGTGCCAGTAGTGCTGGCGCAGGGGTAAGCTATGGCTACACCTTC	CASSAGAGVSYGYTF	.	TRBV19	TRBJ1-2	once
TGTGCCAGCAGCTTAGGCCCGCGGGGGGGCCCATACGAGCAGTACTTC	CASSLGPRGGPYEQYF	TRBD2	TRBV7-9	TRBJ2-7	.
TGTGCCAGCACCCCTAGCGGGGGCCTATCCTACGAGCAGTACTTC	CASTPSGGLSYEQYF	TRBD2	TRBV2	TRBJ2-7	.
TGTGCCAGCAGCTCGGGGACAGGGGGCTCCTACGAGCAGTACTTC	CASSSGTGGSYEQYF	TRBD1	TRBV9	TRBJ2-7	many
TGTGCCAGCAGCGTAGGGGCGGGGCTCTCCGTGGGGGATGAGCAGTTCTTC	CASSVGAGLSVGDEQFF	.	TRBV9	TRBJ2-1	.
TGTGCCAGCAGGGATAACAGGGCTTTGGGTGAAAAACTGTTTTTT	CASRDNRALGEKLFF	.	TRBV2	TRBJ1-4	.
TGTGCCAGTAGTATCCTCGCTAGCGGGGAAAACATTCAGTACTTC	CASSILASGENIQYF	TRBD2	TRBV19	TRBJ2-4	once
TGTGCCAGTAGTATAGATCTAGAGGATACGCAGTATTTT	CASSIDLEDTQYF	.	TRBV19	TRBJ2-3	.